This T cell receptor (beta chain) was captured in a study of monozygotic twins with inflammatory bowel disease. Reanalyzing the 5' RACE reads, TCRdb keeps one entry per CDR3 protein, without DNA. Its clone listing holds approximately 390,000 distinct CDR3 sequences. Study findings and constraints: Using the inverse Simpson index, IBD patients had lower TCRbeta diversity than healthy co-twins.

CDR1 is SGHDT, CDR2 YYEEEE, per germline. CDR3 length: 16 amino acids. As for this clonotype: Its matching antigen is unknown.

The chain is built from TRBV5-6 and TRBJ1-2; TCRdb names TRBD1, which stays unverified in the absence of DNA. Input material: blood. The TCR originated in a human donor with ulcerative colitis or Crohn's disease, or a healthy co-twin of an affected twin (not recorded which). The CDR3 reads CASSSPGAGGKDGYTF. The full variable domain, in which reference TRBV5-6 and TRBJ1-2 provide the parts outside the CDR3, is DAGVTQSPTHLIKTRGQQVTLRCSPKSGHDTVSWYQQALGQGPQFIFQYYEEEERQRGNFPDRFSGHQFPNYSSELNVNALLLGDSALYLCASSSPGAGGKDGYTFGSGTRLTVV.